These 27 T cell receptor beta chains were all obtained from the same sample, sequenced in a study of T and B cells in COVID-19 patients. From blood, roughly 240-550 ng of genomic DNA served as TRB template. Multiplex PCR with BIOMED2 TRB-A/B primer pools amplified TRB rearrangements. TCRdb reprocessed the multiplex PCR reads with MiXCR, giving one entry per CDR3 protein. The data contain 1,300 to 1,500 distinct CDR3 sequences, more than 20% of them seen just once; the ten biggest clones take up 45% to 65%. Material for sequencing was blood. These receptors were taken from a human donor with active COVID-19.

Relative to its sample, this clonotype is medium-sized. The V gene is TRBV5-1, the J gene TRBJ2-1; 7 bases are shared with TRBD2. The CDR3 runs 15 residues. Trimming cost V 5 bases and J 2 bases; bases outside gene matches: 7. Germline CDR1 SGHRS, CDR2 YFSETQ. The chain's CDR3 is CASSMSTSAYNEQFF. The CDR3 DNA follows: TGCGCCAGCAGTATGTCCACTAGCGCCTACAATGAGCAGTTCTTC.

This clonotype was detected many times. The V gene is TRBV6-4, the J gene TRBJ1-3; D is unresolved. Germline V gene data show CDR1 as MRHNA and CDR2 as SNTAGT. Trimming left V 4 bases short and J 0 bases short, with 4 bases between. The CDR3 length is 13 residues. Here the CDR3 DNA reads TGTGCCAGCAGTGGCAACTCTGGAAACACCATATATTTT. It yields the protein CASSGNSGNTIYF.

In its sample, this clonotype is medium-sized. This chain links TRBV5-6 with TRBJ2-1; TRBD2 is a possible D gene (6 bases). V lost 3 bases, J lost 7 bases, and 20 bases lay in between. The CDR3 spans 16 residues. The germline V gene has CDR1 SGHDT and CDR2 YYEEEE. The DNA of the CDR3 is TGTGCCAGCAGCTCAATTCGTAGCGGAGTCAGGAATGAGCAGTTCTTC. Amino acids: CASSSIRSGVRNEQFF.

The chain is built from TRBV7-2 and TRBJ2-7, with D perhaps matching TRBD2 (6 bases). CDR1 and CDR2 from the germline V gene are SGHTA and FQGNSA. V lost 1 base to trimming and J lost 3 bases, with 13 bases between them. CDR3 length equals 15 residues. DNA for the CDR3: TGTGCCAGCAGCTTAGACTGGGGACTGAGCTACGAGCAGTACTTC. This codes for CASSLDWGLSYEQYF. The entire variable domain, with the rest obtained from reference TRBV7-2 and TRBJ2-7, is as follows: GAGVSQSPSNKVTEKGKDVELRCDPISGHTALYWYRQSLGQGLEFLIYFQGNSAPDKSGLPSDRFSAERTGGSVSTLTIQRTQQEDSAVYLCASSLDWGLSYEQYFGPGTRLTVT.

V gene TRBV19 combines with J gene TRBJ2-6, with D tentatively TRBD1 or TRBD2 (5 bases each). V dropped 2 bases and J dropped 2 bases, with 10 bases sitting between them. The CDR3 extends over 16 amino acids. Germline V gives CDR1 LNHDA, CDR2 SQIVND (reference sequence). The CDR3, as DNA: TGTGCCAGTAGTATATCCGGGGCGGCTGGGGCCAACGTCCTGACTTTC. It translates to CASSISGAAGANVLTF.

The gene calls are TRBV28 and TRBJ2-7; the D gene is possibly TRBD1 (7 bases). The CDR3 is 15 amino acids. The V gene's germline CDR1 is MDHEN and CDR2 SYDVKM. Deletions cut 2 bases from V and 4 bases from J, with 15 bases between. The CDR3 here is CASSLGGGGGYEQYF. The CDR3 nucleotides read TGTGCCAGCAGTTTAGGAGGAGGGGGCGGGTACGAGCAGTACTTC. Using reference TRBV28 and TRBJ2-7 for the parts outside the CDR3, the full variable domain is DVKVTQSSRYLVKRTGEKVFLECVQDMDHENMFWYRQDPGLGLRLIYFSYDVKMKEKGDIPEGYSVSREKKERFSLILESASTNQTSMYLCASSLGGGGGYEQYFGPGTRLTVT.

This clonotype was counted many times. The chain is built from TRBV6-2 or TRBV6-3 and TRBJ2-1, with D perhaps matching TRBD2 (5 bases). The CDR3 has 14 residues. CDR1 and CDR2 from the germline V gene are MNHEY and SVGEGT. Trimming pared 0 bases from V and 12 bases from J, leaving 15 bases between. Written as DNA, the CDR3 is TGTGCCAGCAGTTACTCGCGGCTTAGCGACGGGCAGTTCTTC. It yields the protein CASSYSRLSDGQFF.

This clonotype is classed as medium-sized. V is TRBV6-1 and J is TRBJ1-2; D gene ambiguous. Germline lookup yields CDR1 MNHNS and CDR2 SASEGT. The CDR3 is 12 residues long. Trimming pared 2 bases from V and 10 bases from J, leaving 11 bases between. The CDR3 region has the DNA TGTGCCAGCAGTGAATTGGGCGGCGACTACACCTTC. It translates to CASSELGGDYTF.

This clonotype is deemed medium-sized (0.01 to 0.1%). The genes are TRBV12-3 or TRBV12-4 and TRBJ1-6; 8 bases fit TRBD1. J was trimmed by 10 bases and V by 4 bases; bases with no gene match: 6. The CDR3 contains 14 residues. Here the CDR3 reads CASSSGTGKSPLHF. As DNA, the CDR3 is TGTGCCAGCAGTTCCGGGACAGGAAAATCACCCCTCCACTTT.

This clonotype occurred once. V is TRBV7-2 and J is TRBJ2-7, with 9 bases fitting TRBD1. There are 16 residues in the CDR3. CDR1 and CDR2 (germline): SGHTA, FQGNSA. The V segment lost 2 bases and the J segment 7 bases; nucleotides outside the gene matches: 12. The CDR3 loop reads CASSLPPRDRVQEQYF. DNA for the CDR3: TGTGCCAGCAGCTTACCACCCCGGGACAGGGTTCAAGAGCAGTACTTC.

There are a few counts of this clonotype. CDR3 coding DNA: TGTGCCAGCAGAGACAGACCCGAAGGCAATCAGCCCCAGCATTTT. Protein sequence: CASRDRPEGNQPQHF. This rearrangement joins TRBV6-1 to TRBJ1-5, with D possibly being TRBD1 (5 bases). V was pared by 6 bases and J by 2 bases, with 14 bases between. Looked up from germline, CDR1 is MNHNS and CDR2 is SASEGT. There are 15 residues in the CDR3.

This clonotype was counted only a few times. The rearrangement joins TRBV20-1 to TRBJ2-5, with D possibly being TRBD2 (5 bases). Germline-derived CDR1 and CDR2 are DFQATT and SNEGSKA (reference sequence). CDR3 length equals 12 residues. V lost 6 bases and J 5 bases, leaving 13 bases between the germline ends. The CDR3 sequence: CSASLPGETQYF. In DNA form, the CDR3 reads TGCAGTGCCAGCCTACCGGGGGAGACCCAGTACTTC.

The rearrangement uses TRBV19 and TRBJ2-1, with D unresolved. V shed 3 bases and J shed 2 bases, with 11 bases lying between them. The germline CDR1 and CDR2 sequences are LNHDA and SQIVND (reference sequence). The CDR3 consists of 15 residues. CDR3 nucleotide sequence: TGTGCCAGTAGTATCGGTAGTACCGCCTACAATGAGCAGTTCTTC. It is translated as CASSIGSTAYNEQFF.

This clonotype is medium-sized. V is TRBV18 and J is TRBJ2-3, with D perhaps TRBD1 (6 bases). Per the germline V gene, CDR1 is KGHSH and CDR2 is LQKENI. The CDR3 runs to 17 residues. Trimming took 6 bases from V and 2 from J, leaving 21 bases between them. The DNA for the CDR3 is TGTGCCAGCTCTCAATCAATCAGGCAGGGGAACACAGATACGCAGTATTTT. Translating it yields CASSQSIRQGNTDTQYF.

By share, this clonotype counts as medium-sized (0.01 to 0.1%). V gene TRBV20-1 combines with J gene TRBJ2-7; 8 nucleotides agree with TRBD1. The CDR3 totals 12 residues. CDR1 and CDR2 from the germline V gene are DFQATT and SNEGSKA (reference sequence). With V trimmed by 6 bases and J by 6 bases, 7 bases remained unmatched. Written as DNA, the CDR3 is TGCAGTGCCAGGACAGGGCGGGGCGAGCAGTACTTC. This codes for CSARTGRGEQYF.

This clonotype qualifies as large (0.1 to 1%). The chain recombines TRBV19 with TRBJ2-2; D uncertain. The CDR3 spans 13 residues. Trimming left V 4 bases short and J 3 bases short, with 6 bases between. Germline CDR1 and CDR2: LNHDA and SQIVND (reference sequence). This CDR3 is CASSNSHTGELFF. The DNA for the CDR3 is TGTGCCAGTAGTAACAGCCACACCGGGGAGCTGTTTTTT.

In this sample, this clonotype is large. This sequence joins TRBV5-6 and TRBJ2-6; D is undetermined. The germline V gene has CDR1 SGHDT and CDR2 YYEEEE. The CDR3 is made up of 14 amino acids. With 4 bases removed from V and 4 bases from J, the gap between germline ends came to 9 bases. The CDR3 nucleotides are TGTGCCAGCAGCCCCTGGACCGGGGCCAACGTCCTGACTTTC. It yields the protein CASSPWTGANVLTF.

This clonotype is medium-sized within its sample. The chain couples TRBV24-1 to TRBJ2-3, with D possibly matching TRBD2 (6 bases). CDR1 KGHDR and CDR2 SFDVKD come from the germline V gene. V was shortened by 5 bases and J by 1 base, with 15 bases between the two germline ends. This CDR3 comprises 16 residues. The CDR3: CATSGAAERGTDTQYF. In DNA form, the CDR3 reads TGTGCCACCAGTGGGGCCGCTGAGCGGGGCACAGATACGCAGTATTTT.

The chain has TRBV24-1 and TRBJ1-2; 7 bases are shared with TRBD1. This CDR3 contains 14 residues. CDR1 is KGHDR, CDR2 SFDVKD, per germline. V lost 3 bases, J lost 4 bases, and 4 bases stayed unmatched. Written as DNA, the CDR3 is TGTGCCACCAGTGATCCCGGACAGGCCTATGGCTACACCTTC. Encoded protein: CATSDPGQAYGYTF.

This clonotype is medium-sized in the sample. DNA of the CDR3: TGTGCCAGTAGTATGGGGACAGGGGTCCCGCTGGAAGCTTTCTTT. Amino acids: CASSMGTGVPLEAFF. This chain links TRBV19 with TRBJ1-1; 10 nucleotides line up with TRBD1. CDR1 is LNHDA, CDR2 SQIVND, per germline (reference sequence). The CDR3 is made up of 15 amino acids. J lost 8 bases, V lost 3 bases, and 9 bases had no gene match.

The table lists this clonotype with many counts. The gene calls are TRBV6-4 and TRBJ1-1; perhaps TRBD1 as D (6 bases). The CDR3 sequence is 14 residues long. Germline V lookup: CDR1 MRHNA, CDR2 SNTAGT. V was clipped by 6 bases and J by 1 base, with 12 bases between them. In DNA form, the CDR3 reads TGTGCCAGCAGGGGAACAGGGAGGAACACTGAAGCTTTCTTT. Its protein is CASRGTGRNTEAFF.

The V gene is TRBV2, the J gene TRBJ2-2; the match to TRBD2 covers 7 bases. CDR3 length equals 14 residues. Germline CDR1 is SNHLY and CDR2 is FYNNEI. V was clipped by 6 bases and J by 5 bases; unmatched bases: 6. The CDR3 loop is CASRGGVATGELFF. The CDR3 DNA reads as TGTGCCAGCAGGGGAGGGGTAGCGACCGGGGAGCTGTTTTTT.

This CDR3 is CASSVGGQGNTEAFF. The CDR3 coding sequence is TGCGCCAGCAGCGTGGGGGGACAGGGGAACACTGAAGCTTTCTTT. This chain uses TRBV5-1 with TRBJ1-1; 9 bases fit TRBD1. Trimming at V came to 4 bases and at J to 1 base, leaving 5 bases not matched to a gene. The CDR3 is 15 residues long. In germline, CDR1 is SGHRS, CDR2 YFSETQ.

This chain connects TRBV10-3 to TRBJ2-3; 11 nucleotides match TRBD2. The CDR3 runs to 15 residues. CDR1 is ENHRY, CDR2 SYGVKD, per germline. Germline trimming cut 4 bases from V and 0 bases from J; bases unmatched to any gene: 0. This chain's CDR3 is CAISGTSGSTDTQYF. In nucleotides, the CDR3 is TGTGCCATCAGTGGGACTAGCGGGAGCACAGATACGCAGTATTTT.

This clonotype is medium-sized (0.01 to 0.1%) by share. The rearrangement links TRBV18 to TRBJ2-5; D gene uncertain. The length of the CDR3 is 13 residues. CDR1 is KGHSH, CDR2 LQKENI, per germline. Trimming left V 6 bases short and J 3 bases short, with 11 bases between. The CDR3 region has the DNA TGTGCCAGCTCCGGGTCCTTGGAAGAGACCCAGTACTTC. It is translated as CASSGSLEETQYF.

By share, this clonotype ranks as large (0.1 to 1%). The rearrangement uses TRBV29-1 and TRBJ2-1; TRBD2 is a possible D gene (7 bases). Germline CDR1 SQVTM, CDR2 ANQGSEA. The CDR3 contains 13 residues. The V gene lost 0 bases and the J gene lost 12 bases, with 15 bases spanning the gap. The CDR3 coding sequence is TGCAGCGTTGAAGAAGGGGGGGGTGGGGGGCAGTTCTTC. Translated, it gives CSVEEGGGGGQFF.

This clonotype has more than one count but fewer than ten. This chain uses TRBV20-1 with TRBJ1-1; tentatively, D is TRBD1 (6 bases). The CDR3 runs to 14 residues. CDR1 is DFQATT, CDR2 SNEGSKA, per germline (reference sequence). V gave up 3 bases and J gave up 2 bases, with 13 bases separating them. For the CDR3, the DNA is TGCAGTGCTAGGAAACAGGGAGGAAACACTGAAGCTTTCTTT. It is translated as CSARKQGGNTEAFF.